The clone carrying this TCR beta chain has a count of ten or more. Its matching antigen is unknown. These data belong to a study of neurological immune-mediated disorders. Study-wide results and limits: Healthy controls had more TCR clonal expansion than multiple sclerosis, which showed the least, whereas HTLV-1-associated myelopathy showed the most.

Sample time point: longitudinal time-point 2. The CDR3 has 15 residues. Looked up from germline, CDR1 is SGDLS and CDR2 is YYNGEE. V was pared by 0 bases and J by 6 bases, with 7 bases of the junction left unmatched. Synthesis of cDNA used 5'RACE (with 10-nucleotide random UMIs). TCRdb called the 5' RACE reads again in MiXCR, with one record for every CDR3 protein. The sample contains under 50,000 distinct CDR3 sequences, about an eighth of which appear only once. Input material: PBMCs. This clonotype was sampled from a male donor with HTLV-1-associated myelopathy (HAM/TSP). The chain carries TRBV9 and TRBJ2-7; the match to TRBD1 covers 9 bases. The chain's CDR3 is CASSVAGTGWVEQYF. In nucleotides, the CDR3 is TGTGCCAGCAGCGTAGCAGGGACAGGGTGGGTCGAGCAGTACTTC.